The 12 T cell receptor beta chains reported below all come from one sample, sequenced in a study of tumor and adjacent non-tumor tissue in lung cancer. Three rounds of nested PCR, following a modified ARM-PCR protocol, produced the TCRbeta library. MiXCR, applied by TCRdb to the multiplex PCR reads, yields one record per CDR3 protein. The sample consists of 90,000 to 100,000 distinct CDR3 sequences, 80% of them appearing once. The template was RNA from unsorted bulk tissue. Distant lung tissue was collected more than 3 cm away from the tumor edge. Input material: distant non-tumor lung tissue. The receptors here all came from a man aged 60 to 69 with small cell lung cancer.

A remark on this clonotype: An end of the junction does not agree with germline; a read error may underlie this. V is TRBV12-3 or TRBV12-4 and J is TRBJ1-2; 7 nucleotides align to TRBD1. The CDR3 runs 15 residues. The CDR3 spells CTSSFTVAGGGGYTF. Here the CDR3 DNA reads TGTACCAGCAGTTTCACGGTGGCAGGGGGTGGCGGCTACACCTTC.

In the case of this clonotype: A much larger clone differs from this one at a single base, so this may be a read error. The CDR3 is CASSSGRDSGLGETQYF. The CDR3 bases are TGTGCCAGCAGCTCCGGGAGGGACAGTGGACTAGGAGAGACCCAGTACTTC. This chain joins TRBV7-9 and TRBJ2-5, with D possibly being TRBD2 (8 bases). The germline V gene encodes CDR1 SEHNR and CDR2 FQNEAQ (reference sequence). V lost 4 bases and J lost 4, with 22 bases in between. This CDR3 is built from 17 residues.

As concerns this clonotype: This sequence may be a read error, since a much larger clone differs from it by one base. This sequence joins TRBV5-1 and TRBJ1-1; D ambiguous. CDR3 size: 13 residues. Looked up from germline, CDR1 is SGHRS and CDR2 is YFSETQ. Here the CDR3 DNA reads TGCACCAGCAGCTTGGGTCGGAACACTGAAGCTTTCTTT. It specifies CTSSLGRNTEAFF.

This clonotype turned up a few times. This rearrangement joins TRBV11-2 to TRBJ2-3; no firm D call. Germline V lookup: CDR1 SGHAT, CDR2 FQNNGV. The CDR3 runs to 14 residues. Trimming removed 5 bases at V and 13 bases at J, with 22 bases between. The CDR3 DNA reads TGTGCCAGCAGCCCTTTTGTCCGCACAGATGCGAAGTATTTT. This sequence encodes CASSPFVRTDAKYF.

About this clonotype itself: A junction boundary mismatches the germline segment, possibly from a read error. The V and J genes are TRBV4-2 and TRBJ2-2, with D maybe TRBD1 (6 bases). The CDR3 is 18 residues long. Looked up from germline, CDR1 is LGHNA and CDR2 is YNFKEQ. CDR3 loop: CASNQDGDKGRNTGELFF. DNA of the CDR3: TGTGCCAGCAACCAAGATGGGGACAAGGGACGGAACACCGGGGAGCTGTTTTTT.

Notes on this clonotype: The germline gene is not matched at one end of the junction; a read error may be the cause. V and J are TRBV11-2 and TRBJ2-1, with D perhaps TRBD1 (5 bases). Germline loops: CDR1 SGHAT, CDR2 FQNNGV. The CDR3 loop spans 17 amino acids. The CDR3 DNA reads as TGTGCCAGCAGCTTAGTGACAGCCGAGAGCTCATATAATGATCAGTTCTTC. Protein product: CASSLVTAESSYNDQFF.

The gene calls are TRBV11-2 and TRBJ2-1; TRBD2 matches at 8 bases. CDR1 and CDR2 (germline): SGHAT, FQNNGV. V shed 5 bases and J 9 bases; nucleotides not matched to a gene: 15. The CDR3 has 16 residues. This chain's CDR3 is CASSREGSTAILEQFF. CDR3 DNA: TGTGCCAGCAGCCGGGAGGGTAGCACGGCCATCCTTGAGCAGTTCTTC. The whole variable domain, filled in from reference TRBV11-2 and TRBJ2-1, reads EAGVAQSPRYKIIEKRQSVAFWCNPISGHATLYWYQQILGQGPKLLIQFQNNGVVDDSQLPKDRFSAERLKGVDSTLKIQPAKLEDSAVYLCASSREGSTAILEQFFGPGTRLTVL.

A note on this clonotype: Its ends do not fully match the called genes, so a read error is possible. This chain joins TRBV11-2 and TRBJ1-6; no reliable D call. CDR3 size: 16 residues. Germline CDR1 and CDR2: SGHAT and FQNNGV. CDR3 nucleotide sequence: TGTGTCAGCAGCTTAACCCCCGCGGGCATGGGGTCACCCCTCCACTTT. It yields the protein CVSSLTPAGMGSPLHF.

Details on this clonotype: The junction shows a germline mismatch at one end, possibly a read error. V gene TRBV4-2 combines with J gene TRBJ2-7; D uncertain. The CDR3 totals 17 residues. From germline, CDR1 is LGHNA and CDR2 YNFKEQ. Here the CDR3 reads CVSSQESPDSSSYEQYF. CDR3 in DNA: TGTGTCAGCAGCCAAGAGTCCCCAGATTCCAGCTCCTACGAACAGTACTTC.

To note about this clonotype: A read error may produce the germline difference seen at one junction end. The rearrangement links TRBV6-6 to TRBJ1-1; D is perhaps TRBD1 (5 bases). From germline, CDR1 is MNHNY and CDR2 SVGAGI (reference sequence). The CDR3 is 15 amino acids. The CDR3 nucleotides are TGTGCAAGCAGGACTAGCAGAGGGGTTTACACTGAAGCTCTCTTT. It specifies CASRTSRGVYTEALF.

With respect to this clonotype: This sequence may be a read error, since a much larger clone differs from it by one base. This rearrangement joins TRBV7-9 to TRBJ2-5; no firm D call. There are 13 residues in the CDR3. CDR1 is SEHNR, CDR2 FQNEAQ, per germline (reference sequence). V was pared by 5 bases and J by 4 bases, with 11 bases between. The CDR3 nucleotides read TGTGCCAGCAGCGCCAGCTGTAGAGAGACCCAGTACTTC. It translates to CASSASCRETQYF. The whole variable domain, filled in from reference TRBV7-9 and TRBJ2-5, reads DTGVSQNPRHKITKRGQNVTFRCDPISEHNRLYWYRQTLGQGPEFLTYFQNEAQLEKSRLLSDRFSAERPKGSFSTLEIQRTEQGDSAMYLCASSASCRETQYFGPGTRLLVL.

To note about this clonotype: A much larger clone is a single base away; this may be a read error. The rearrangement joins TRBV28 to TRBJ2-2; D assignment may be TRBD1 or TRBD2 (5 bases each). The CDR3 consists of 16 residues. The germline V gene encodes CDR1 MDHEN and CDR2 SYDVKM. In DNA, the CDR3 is TGTGCCGGCAGTTTGAGGGGAGTCCCGAACACCGGGGAGCTGTTTTTT. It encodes CAGSLRGVPNTGELFF.